This T cell receptor beta chain originates from a study of blood T cell repertoires in COVID-19. Study summary: Acute and convalescent COVID-19 specimens originated in the United States, Italy and Spain.

This clone was observed a few times. V was pared by 5 bases and J by 0 bases, with 5 bases of the junction left unmatched. From germline, CDR1 is GTSNPN and CDR2 SVGIG (reference sequence). The CDR3 loop spans 15 amino acids. Original handling: Estimation of nucleated cell counts relied on the amplification of reference gene primers. Here immunoSEQ multiplex PCR was the method, and the copy in TCRdb shows in-frame clones only, minus some. That table gives V, J and clone size, and the DNA gave D and trimming. In the table there are 45,000 to 60,000 clones, about four fifths of which are singletons. This sequence was found in an elderly man with COVID-19, enrolled during active disease. The rearrangement uses TRBV30 and TRBJ1-5; 9 bases are shared with TRBD1. Sequencing was performed on peripheral blood. CDR3 residues: CAWGDRAYSNQPQHF. CDR3 nucleotide sequence: TGTGCCTGGGGGGACAGGGCTTATAGCAATCAGCCCCAGCATTTT. The full variable domain, in which reference TRBV30 and TRBJ1-5 provide the parts outside the CDR3, is SQTIHQWPATLVQPVGSPLSLECTVEGTSNPNLYWYRQAAGRGLQLLFYSVGIGQISSEVPQNLSASRPQDRQFILSSKKLLLSDSGFYLCAWGDRAYSNQPQHFGDGTRLSIL.